Shown below are 20 T cell receptor beta chains from a single sample sequenced in a study of shared clonotypes between healthy human individuals. The data were produced by immunoSEQ multiplex PCR, yet TCRdb's version contains in-frame clones alone and is incomplete. The table lists about 2 million clones, less than 95% of them singletons. CD8 cells regarded as naive lacked CD45RO, were positively chosen for CCR7, and omitted terminally differentiated effector memory CD45RA+ cells. Sequenced: naive CD8+ T cells sorted from blood. The receptors were sampled from a man aged 18 to 35 in good health.

The chain is built from TRBV15 and TRBJ2-7; the D is unclear. Trimming cost V 0 bases and J 6 bases, with 12 bases left between them. Germline CDR1 and CDR2: LNHNV and YYDKDF (reference sequence). The CDR3 is 14 amino acids. CDR3 loop: CATSRDSVYSEQYF. CDR3 coding DNA: TGTGCCACCAGCAGAGATTCCGTATATAGCGAGCAGTACTTC. Filled out from reference TRBV15 and TRBJ2-7, the complete variable domain reads DAMVIQNPRYQVTQFGKPVTLSCSQTLNHNVMYWYQQKSSQAPKLLFHYYDKDFNNEADTPDNFQSRRPNTSFCFLDIRSPGLGDTAMYLCATSRDSVYSEQYFGPGTRLTVT.

As to this clone: Other DNA sequences from this sample encode an identical CDR3 as well. The rearrangement links TRBV7-9 to TRBJ2-5; D may be TRBD2 (6 bases). Deletions cut 5 bases from V and 1 base from J, with 11 bases between. Germline V gene sequence: CDR1 SEHNR, CDR2 FQNEAQ (reference sequence). The CDR3 sequence is 14 residues long. The CDR3 is CASSSRDSQETQYF. CDR3 nucleotides: TGTGCCAGCAGCAGCCGGGACTCCCAAGAGACCCAGTACTTC.

The chain has TRBV7-9 and TRBJ2-2; 11 bases are a match to TRBD2. Germline loops: CDR1 SEHNR, CDR2 FQNEAQ (reference sequence). The CDR3 is made up of 19 amino acids. Germline trimming cut 3 bases from V and 2 bases from J; bases unmatched to any gene: 11. The CDR3 DNA is TGTGCCAGCAGCTTTCCGCCCCAACTAGCGGGAGATAACACCGGGGAGCTGTTTTTT. Its translation: CASSFPPQLAGDNTGELFF.

The V call is TRBV7-9, the J call TRBJ2-7, with 7 bases aligning to TRBD1. V shed 5 bases, J shed 6 bases, and the junction held 7 bases outside the gene matches. The CDR3 has 13 residues. Germline V gives CDR1 SEHNR, CDR2 FQNEAQ (reference sequence). The CDR3 DNA reads TGTGCCAGCAGCGCGACAGGGCAACGCGAGCAGTACTTC. Its translation is CASSATGQREQYF.

The V call is TRBV9, the J call TRBJ2-1; 12 positions match TRBD2. CDR3 length equals 16 residues. CDR1 and CDR2 (germline): SGDLS, YYNGEE. V dropped 0 bases and J dropped 7; count of bases not matched to a gene: 5. The CDR3 is CASSVGLAGVLNEQFF. CDR3 nucleotide sequence: TGTGCCAGCAGCGTAGGACTAGCGGGAGTTTTGAATGAGCAGTTCTTC.

This chain connects TRBV2 to TRBJ1-2; 7 bases are shared with TRBD1. CDR1 is SNHLY and CDR2 is FYNNEI in the germline V gene. Losses at the gene ends were 6 bases for V and 4 bases for J; bases not matched to a gene: 11. The CDR3 sequence is 15 residues long. The CDR3 sequence: CASRERLGQSYGYTF. CDR3 DNA: TGTGCCAGCAGGGAACGACTGGGACAGTCCTATGGCTACACCTTC.

V is TRBV6-6 and J is TRBJ1-2, with D unresolved. The germline V gene has CDR1 MNHNY and CDR2 SVGAGI (reference sequence). Trimming took off 7 bases at V and 2 bases at J, with 11 bases between the two ends. This CDR3 region has 13 residues. The CDR3 DNA reads as TGTGCCAGCACCTCCATTAGAAACTATGGCTACACCTTC. It translates to CASTSIRNYGYTF.

The V and J genes are TRBV2 and TRBJ2-5; D may be TRBD1 or TRBD2 (5 bases each). The length of the CDR3 is 13 residues. V lost 7 bases to trimming and J lost 5 bases, with 14 bases between them. CDR1 is SNHLY and CDR2 is FYNNEI in the germline V gene. In DNA form, the CDR3 reads TGTGCCAGCATTGGGACCCCAGGGGAGACCCAGTACTTC. Its translation is CASIGTPGETQYF. The full variable domain, completed using reference TRBV2 and TRBJ2-5, is EPEVTQTPSHQVTQMGQEVILRCVPISNHLYFYWYRQILGQKVEFLVSFYNNEISEKSEIFDDQFSVERPDGSNFTLKIRSTKLEDSAMYFCASIGTPGETQYFGPGTRLLVL.

J is TRBJ2-1 and V is TRBV20-1; D gene unclear. This CDR3 has 11 residues. In germline, CDR1 is DFQATT, CDR2 SNEGSKA (reference sequence). The V end lost 3 bases, the J end lost 9 bases, and 9 bases lay between the germline ends. CDR3 in DNA: TGCAGTGCTAGTGGGATTGGTGAGCAGTTCTTC. Its protein is CSASGIGEQFF.

This chain links TRBV10-3 with TRBJ2-5; TRBD2 agrees at 8 bases. V trimming: 0 bases; J trimming: 11 bases; junction bases outside the gene matches: 14. This CDR3 region has 16 residues. The germline V gene has CDR1 ENHRY and CDR2 SYGVKD. The DNA of the CDR3 is TGTGCCATCAGTGAGTCCCAAGGGCAGCGGGAGCGGGAGCAGTACTTC. It encodes CAISESQGQREREQYF.

In this sample, this clone turned up once. Other nucleotide sequences in the sample specify the same CDR3. The chain recombines TRBV6-6 with TRBJ2-7; D could derive from TRBD1 or TRBD2 (6 bases each). V shed 2 bases and J shed 3 bases, with 11 bases lying between them. The germline gives CDR1 MNHNY, CDR2 SVGAGI (reference sequence). There are 14 residues in the CDR3. The CDR3: CASSYGGQSYEQYF. CDR3 in DNA: TGTGCCAGCAGTTACGGGGGGCAGAGCTACGAGCAGTACTTC.

CDR3 in DNA: TGTGCCAGCAGCGTATCTGCGACAGCGATTCCGAAACCTGGAAACACCATATATTTT. It encodes CASSVSATAIPKPGNTIYF. The chain joins TRBV9 to TRBJ1-3; D perhaps matches TRBD1 (5 bases). V was trimmed by 1 base and J by 2 bases, leaving 22 bases between them. Germline V gene lookup returns CDR1 SGDLS and CDR2 YYNGEE. This CDR3 contains 19 residues.

The V gene is TRBV30, the J gene TRBJ2-7; tentatively, D is TRBD1 or TRBD2 (6 bases each). Trimming cost V 7 bases and J 3 bases, with 10 bases left between them. The CDR3 extends over 11 amino acids. Germline assignment: CDR1 GTSNPN and CDR2 SVGIG (reference sequence). The CDR3 nucleotides are TGTGCCTTACAGGGAGGCTACGAGCAGTACTTC. Protein: CALQGGYEQYF.

The chain links TRBV9 to TRBJ1-1, with D hard to call. There are 15 residues in the CDR3. Germline loops: CDR1 SGDLS, CDR2 YYNGEE. V was shortened by 0 bases and J by 3 bases, with 12 bases between the two germline ends. CDR3 in amino acids: CASSVAEGPDTEAFF. For the CDR3, the DNA is TGTGCCAGCAGCGTAGCTGAGGGCCCGGACACTGAAGCTTTCTTT.

Details on this clone: The sample contains more than one DNA sequence encoding this CDR3. This chain uses TRBV11-2 with TRBJ2-7, with D unclear. V lost 1 base and J lost 4, with 11 bases in between. This CDR3 is 14 amino acids long. Germline lookup yields CDR1 SGHAT and CDR2 FQNNGV. The CDR3 nucleotides are TGTGCCAGCAGCTTAGTGGGCAGGTCGTACGAGCAGTACTTC. Residues: CASSLVGRSYEQYF.

V usage is TRBV27 and J usage is TRBJ2-3; 8 bases agree with TRBD2. Trimming took 7 bases from V and 0 from J; bases not matched to a gene: 3. This CDR3 contains 14 residues. Looked up from germline, CDR1 is MNHEY and CDR2 is SMNVEV (reference sequence). CDR3 in amino acids: CASTIAGSTDTQYF. Written as DNA, the CDR3 is TGTGCCAGCACAATAGCGGGGAGCACAGATACGCAGTATTTT.

The chain combines TRBV27 with TRBJ2-3; 14 bases line up with TRBD2. Germline V lookup: CDR1 MNHEY, CDR2 SMNVEV (reference sequence). V shed 5 bases and J 4 bases; nucleotides not matched to a gene: 5. The length of the CDR3 is 16 residues. CDR3: CASSVPGLAGADTQYF. Written as DNA, the CDR3 is TGTGCCAGCAGTGTGCCGGGACTAGCGGGAGCAGATACGCAGTATTTT.

In the case of this clone: The sample contains more than one DNA sequence encoding this CDR3. This rearrangement joins TRBV6-5 to TRBJ2-3, with 11 positions matching TRBD2. CDR1 and CDR2 (germline): MNHEY, SVGAGI. The CDR3 spans 16 residues. The junction had 3 bases not matched to a gene; V was cut back by 2 bases and J by 2 bases. As DNA, the CDR3 is TGTGCCAGCAGTTACCTAGCGGGGGGATACACAGATACGCAGTATTTT. This sequence encodes CASSYLAGGYTDTQYF.

V and J are TRBV9 and TRBJ2-5; a possible D gene is TRBD2 (5 bases). The CDR3 has 14 residues. Germline CDR1 is SGDLS and CDR2 is YYNGEE. Trimming took off 4 bases at V and 4 bases at J, with 14 bases between the two ends. Here the CDR3 reads CASSYSVMGETQYF. The CDR3 DNA is TGTGCCAGCAGCTATAGCGTTATGGGAGAGACCCAGTACTTC.

V gene TRBV11-2 combines with J gene TRBJ1-1; no clear D gene. Trimming took 1 base from V and 7 from J, leaving 10 bases between them. Looked up from germline, CDR1 is SGHAT and CDR2 is FQNNGV. The CDR3 spans 13 residues. The CDR3 DNA reads TGTGCCAGCAGCTTAGCCCCAGGCAGTGAAGCTTTCTTT. Its translation is CASSLAPGSEAFF. Based on the CDR3 plus reference TRBV11-2 and TRBJ1-1, the full variable domain is EAGVAQSPRYKIIEKRQSVAFWCNPISGHATLYWYQQILGQGPKLLIQFQNNGVVDDSQLPKDRFSAERLKGVDSTLKIQPAKLEDSAVYLCASSLAPGSEAFFGQGTRLTVV.